This T cell receptor beta chain was recorded in a study of T cells in Graves' hyperthyroidism and ophthalmopathy. V was clipped by 0 bases and J by 5 bases, with 7 bases between them. The CDR3 contains 14 residues. Germline V gene sequence: CDR1 LGHDT, CDR2 YNNKEL (reference sequence). Pregnant or lactating patients were excluded, as were those with uncontrolled infection or other autoimmune disease. The source material, RNA transcripts, was used to amplify TCR beta CDR3 regions. The TCR CDR3 first-round RT-PCR relied on the HTBI primer set. One entry per CDR3 protein results from TCRdb running MiXCR on the multiplex PCR reads. The table has about 300,000 distinct CDR3 sequences, 25% seen once; the top ten hold about 30%. In its sample, this clonotype was seen many times.

Sequenced: blood. This receptor was taken from a man aged 35 to 55 with Graves' hyperthyroidism that later progressed to Graves' ophthalmopathy. The genes are TRBV3-1 and TRBJ2-2; a possible D gene is TRBD1 (6 bases). CDR3 sequence: CASSQDTGTGELFF. The CDR3 DNA follows: TGTGCCAGCAGCCAAGACACAGGGACCGGGGAGCTGTTTTTT.